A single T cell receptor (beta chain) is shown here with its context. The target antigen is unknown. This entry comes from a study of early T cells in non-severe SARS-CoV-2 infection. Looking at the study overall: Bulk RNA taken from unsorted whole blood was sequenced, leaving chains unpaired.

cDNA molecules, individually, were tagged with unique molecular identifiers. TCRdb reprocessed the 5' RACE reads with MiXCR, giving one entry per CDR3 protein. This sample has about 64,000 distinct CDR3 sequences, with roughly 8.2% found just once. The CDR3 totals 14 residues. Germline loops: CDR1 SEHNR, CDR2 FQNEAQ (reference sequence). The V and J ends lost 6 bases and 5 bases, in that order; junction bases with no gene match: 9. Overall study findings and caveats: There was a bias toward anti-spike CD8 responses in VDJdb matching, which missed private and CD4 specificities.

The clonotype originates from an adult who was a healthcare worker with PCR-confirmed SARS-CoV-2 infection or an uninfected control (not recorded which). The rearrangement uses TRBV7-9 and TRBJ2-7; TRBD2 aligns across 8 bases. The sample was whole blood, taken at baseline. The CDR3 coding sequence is TGTGCCAGCAGTTCGCCCAGCGGGAGAAACGAGCAGTACTTC. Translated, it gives CASSSPSGRNEQYF.